The entry that follows covers one TCR beta chain sequence. The sample belongs to a study of T cell changes during pregnancy in multiple sclerosis. The assay was immunoSEQ multiplex PCR, and TCRdb's table has in-frame clones only and misses some. Of over 45,000 clones listed, around 94% are singletons. Source: CD4+ T cells from peripheral blood mononuclear cells, taken in the second trimester of pregnancy. This sequence originates from a female donor in good health, enrolled as a control in a pregnancy study.

The chain's CDR3 is CASSLDAGGSDTQYF. CDR3 DNA sequence: TGTGCCAGCAGCTTGGATGCGGGAGGATCAGATACGCAGTATTTT. The V call is TRBV5-6, the J call TRBJ2-3; 8 bases fit TRBD2. CDR1 and CDR2 (germline): SGHDT, YYEEEE. With V trimmed by 0 bases and J by 4 bases, 4 bases remained unmatched. CDR3 length equals 15 residues.